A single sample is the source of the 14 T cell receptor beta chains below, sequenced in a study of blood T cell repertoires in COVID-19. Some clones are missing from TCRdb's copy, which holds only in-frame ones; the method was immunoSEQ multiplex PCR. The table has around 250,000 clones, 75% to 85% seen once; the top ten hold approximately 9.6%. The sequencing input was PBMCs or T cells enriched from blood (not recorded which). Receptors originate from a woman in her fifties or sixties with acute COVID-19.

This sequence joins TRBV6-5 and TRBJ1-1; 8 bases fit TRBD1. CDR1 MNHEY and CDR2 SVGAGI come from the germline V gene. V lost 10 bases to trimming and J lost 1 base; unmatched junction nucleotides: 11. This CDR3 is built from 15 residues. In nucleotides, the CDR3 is TGTGCCACTACCCGCCCAGGGGGCTGGAACACTGAAGCTTTCTTT. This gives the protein CATTRPGGWNTEAFF.

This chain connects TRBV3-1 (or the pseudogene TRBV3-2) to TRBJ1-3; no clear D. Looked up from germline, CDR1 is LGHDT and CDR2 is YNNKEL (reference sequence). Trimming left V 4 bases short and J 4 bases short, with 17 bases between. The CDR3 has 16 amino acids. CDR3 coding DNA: TGTGCCAGCAGCCGCACTACGTTGGAGAGGGGAAACACCATATATTTT. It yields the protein CASSRTTLERGNTIYF.

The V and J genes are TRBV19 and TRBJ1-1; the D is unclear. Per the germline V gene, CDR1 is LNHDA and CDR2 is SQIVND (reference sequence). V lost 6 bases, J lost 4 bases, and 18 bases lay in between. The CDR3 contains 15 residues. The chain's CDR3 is CASSRLGGLGTEAFF. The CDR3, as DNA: TGTGCCAGTAGCAGACTGGGAGGGCTTGGCACTGAAGCTTTCTTT.

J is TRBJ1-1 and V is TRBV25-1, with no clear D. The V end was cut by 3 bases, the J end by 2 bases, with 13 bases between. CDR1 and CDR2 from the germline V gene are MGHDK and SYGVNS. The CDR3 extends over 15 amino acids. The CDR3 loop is CASSESGRENTEAFF. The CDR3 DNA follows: TGTGCCAGCAGTGAGTCTGGCCGGGAAAACACTGAAGCTTTCTTT.

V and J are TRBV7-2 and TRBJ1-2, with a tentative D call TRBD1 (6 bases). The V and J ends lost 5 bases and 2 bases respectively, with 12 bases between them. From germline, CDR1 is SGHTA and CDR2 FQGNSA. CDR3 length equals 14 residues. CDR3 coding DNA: TGTGCCAGCAGCAGGGGGTTCGGGAACTATGGCTACACCTTC. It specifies CASSRGFGNYGYTF.

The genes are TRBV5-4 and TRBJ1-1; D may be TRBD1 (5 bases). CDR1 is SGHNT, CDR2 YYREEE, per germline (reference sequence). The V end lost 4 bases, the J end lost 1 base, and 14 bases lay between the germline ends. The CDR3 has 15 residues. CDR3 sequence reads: CASSPTGLTNTEAFF. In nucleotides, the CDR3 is TGTGCCAGCAGCCCAACGGGACTCACGAACACTGAAGCTTTCTTT. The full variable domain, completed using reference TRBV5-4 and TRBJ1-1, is ETGVTQSPTHLIKTRGQQVTLRCSSQSGHNTVSWYQQALGQGPQFIFQYYREEENGRGNFPPRFSGLQFPNYSSELNVNALELDDSALYLCASSPTGLTNTEAFFGQGTRLTVV.

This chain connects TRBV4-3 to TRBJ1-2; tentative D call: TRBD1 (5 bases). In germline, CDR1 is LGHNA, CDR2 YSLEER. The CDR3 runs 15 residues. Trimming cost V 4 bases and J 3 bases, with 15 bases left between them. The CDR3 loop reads CASSLRDSNYYGYTF. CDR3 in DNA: TGCGCCAGCAGCCTCCGGGACTCAAATTACTATGGCTACACCTTC.

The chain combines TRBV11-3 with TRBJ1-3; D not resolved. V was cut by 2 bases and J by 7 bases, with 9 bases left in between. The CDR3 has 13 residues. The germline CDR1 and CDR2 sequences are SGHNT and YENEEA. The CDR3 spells CASSLYPGNTIYF. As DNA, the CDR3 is TGTGCCAGCAGCTTATACCCCGGGAACACCATATATTTT.

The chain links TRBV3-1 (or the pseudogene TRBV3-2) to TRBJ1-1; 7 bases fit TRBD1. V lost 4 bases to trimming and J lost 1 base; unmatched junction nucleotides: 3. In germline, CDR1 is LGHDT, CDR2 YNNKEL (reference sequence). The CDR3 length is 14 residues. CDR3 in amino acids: CASSPGQTNTEAFF. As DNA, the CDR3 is TGTGCCAGCAGCCCGGGACAGACGAACACTGAAGCTTTCTTT.

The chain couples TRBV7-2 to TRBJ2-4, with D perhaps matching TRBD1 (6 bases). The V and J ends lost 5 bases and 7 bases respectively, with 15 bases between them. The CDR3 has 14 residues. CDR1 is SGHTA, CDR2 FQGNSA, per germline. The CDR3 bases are TGTGCCAGCAGCCGCCAGGGGACGGGGAACATTCAGTACTTC. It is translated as CASSRQGTGNIQYF.

As DNA, the CDR3 is TGCGCCAGCAGTGATTGGGGACTTGGCTCTGGGGCCAACGTCCTGACTTTC. It specifies CASSDWGLGSGANVLTF. The gene calls are TRBV10-2 and TRBJ2-6, with D perhaps matching TRBD2 (6 bases). The CDR3 runs to 17 residues. The V end was cut by 3 bases, the J end by 0 bases, with 12 bases between. Germline CDR1 reads WSHSY; CDR2 reads SAAADI.

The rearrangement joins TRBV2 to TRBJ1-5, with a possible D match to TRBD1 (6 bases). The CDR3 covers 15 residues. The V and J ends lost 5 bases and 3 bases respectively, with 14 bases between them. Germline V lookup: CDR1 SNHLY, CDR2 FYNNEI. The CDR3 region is CASSSTGLDNQPQHF. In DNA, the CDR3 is TGTGCCAGCAGTTCCACAGGGCTGGACAATCAGCCCCAGCATTTT. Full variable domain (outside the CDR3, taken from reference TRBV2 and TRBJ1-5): EPEVTQTPSHQVTQMGQEVILRCVPISNHLYFYWYRQILGQKVEFLVSFYNNEISEKSEIFDDQFSVERPDGSNFTLKIRSTKLEDSAMYFCASSSTGLDNQPQHFGDGTRLSIL.

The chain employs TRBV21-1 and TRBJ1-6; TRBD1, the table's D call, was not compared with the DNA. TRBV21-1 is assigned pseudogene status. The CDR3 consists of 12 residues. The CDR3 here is CAITGGWSPLHF. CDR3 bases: TGTGCCATCACAGGGGGTTGGTCACCCCTCCACTTT.

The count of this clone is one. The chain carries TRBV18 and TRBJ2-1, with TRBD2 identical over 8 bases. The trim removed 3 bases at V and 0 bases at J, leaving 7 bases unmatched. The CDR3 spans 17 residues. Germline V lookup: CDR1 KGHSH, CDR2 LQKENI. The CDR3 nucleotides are TGTGCCAGCTCACCCGGGGGGGCCCTGGGCTCCTACAATGAGCAGTTCTTC. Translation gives CASSPGGALGSYNEQFF.